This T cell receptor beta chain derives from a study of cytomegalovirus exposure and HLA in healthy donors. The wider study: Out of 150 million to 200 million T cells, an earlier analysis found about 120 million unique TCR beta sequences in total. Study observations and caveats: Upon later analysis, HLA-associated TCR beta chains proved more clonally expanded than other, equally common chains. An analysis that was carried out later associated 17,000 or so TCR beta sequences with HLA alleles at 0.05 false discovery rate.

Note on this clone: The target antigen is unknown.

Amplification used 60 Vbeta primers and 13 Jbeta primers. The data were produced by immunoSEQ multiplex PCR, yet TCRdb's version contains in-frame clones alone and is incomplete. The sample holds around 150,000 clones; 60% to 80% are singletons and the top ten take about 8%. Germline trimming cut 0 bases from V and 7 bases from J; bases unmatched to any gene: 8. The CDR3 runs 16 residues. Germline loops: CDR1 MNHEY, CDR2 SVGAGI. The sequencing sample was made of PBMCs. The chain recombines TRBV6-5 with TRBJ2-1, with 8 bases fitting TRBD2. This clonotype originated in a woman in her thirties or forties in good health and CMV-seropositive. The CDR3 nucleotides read TGTGCCAGCAGTTACTCGAGCGGGAGTGCACCAAATGAGCAGTTCTTC. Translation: CASSYSSGSAPNEQFF.